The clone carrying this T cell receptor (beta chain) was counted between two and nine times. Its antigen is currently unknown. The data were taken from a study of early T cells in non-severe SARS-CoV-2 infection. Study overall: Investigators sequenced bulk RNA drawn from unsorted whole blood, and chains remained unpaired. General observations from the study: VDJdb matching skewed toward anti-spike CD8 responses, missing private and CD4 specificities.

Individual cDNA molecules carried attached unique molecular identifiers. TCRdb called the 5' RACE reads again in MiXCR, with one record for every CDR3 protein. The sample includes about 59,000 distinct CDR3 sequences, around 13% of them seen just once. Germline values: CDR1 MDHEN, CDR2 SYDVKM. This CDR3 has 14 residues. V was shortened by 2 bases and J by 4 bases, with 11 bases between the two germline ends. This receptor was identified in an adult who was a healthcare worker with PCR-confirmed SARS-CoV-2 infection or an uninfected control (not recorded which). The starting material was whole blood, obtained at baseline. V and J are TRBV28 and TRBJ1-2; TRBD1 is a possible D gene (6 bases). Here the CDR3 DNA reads TGTGCCAGCAGTTTACCGGGGGCGGGCTATGGCTACACCTTC. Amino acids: CASSLPGAGYGYTF.